This TCR beta chain was documented in a study of T cell responses to AZD1222 COVID-19 vaccine. Broader study findings: Donors were largely white British and mainly female; clonal diversity was possibly underestimated. None of the repertoires were sampled until the peak T cell response had passed. It was only a handful of AZD1222 recipients who were seropositive at baseline. Spike was spanned by vaccine-associated CD4 TCRs, which were dominant at 160-218 and 743-854.

TCRdb's copy holds only in-frame clones and misses some; the assay was immunoSEQ multiplex PCR. The sample holds roughly 260,000 clones, more than 80% seen once. To note about this clone: The antigen is undetermined.

Germline loops: CDR1 MDHEN, CDR2 SYDVKM. The CDR3 is 13 residues long. V lost 5 bases and J lost 8; bases outside the gene matches: 5. The receptor was isolated from an adult in good health. The chain uses TRBV28 and TRBJ1-2; 10 nucleotides align to TRBD1. The sample consisted of peripheral blood, taken on day 0 of AZD1222 vaccination. The CDR3: CASSRQGAEGYTF. DNA for the CDR3: TGTGCCAGCAGTCGACAGGGGGCGGAAGGCTACACCTTC.